A single sample gave rise to the 20 T cell receptor beta chains below, sequenced in a study of a mutant IDH1 vaccine in newly diagnosed glioma. Sequenced by immunoSEQ multiplex PCR; TCRdb stores in-frame clones only, minus some. The top ten hold roughly 5% of the sample, which has tens of thousands of clones, around 83% seen once. The antigens of these receptors remain unknown. Sample time point: week 35, safety follow-up. Topical imiquimod was applied with each vaccine dose, which held 300 ug of mutant IDH1 20-mer peptide. Sequencing used PBMCs, obtained from a glioma patient whose treatment included an IDH1 peptide vaccine. The origin of the receptors is a woman in her 50s with glioma.

V is TRBV19 and J is TRBJ1-6, with D perhaps matching TRBD1 (6 bases). There are 14 residues in the CDR3. Germline-derived CDR1 and CDR2 are LNHDA and SQIVND (reference sequence). Trimming pared 5 bases from V and 5 bases from J, leaving 10 bases between. The CDR3 spells CASSSGDNNSPLHF. CDR3 DNA: TGTGCCAGTAGTTCAGGGGACAATAATTCACCCCTCCACTTT.

This rearrangement joins TRBV11-2 to TRBJ1-1; possibly TRBD1 for D (6 bases). The V end was cut by 8 bases, the J end by 0 bases, with 16 bases between. The CDR3 sequence is 15 residues long. Germline V gene sequence: CDR1 SGHAT, CDR2 FQNNGV. This CDR3 is CASGLGATMNTEAFF. CDR3 DNA: TGTGCCAGCGGGCTGGGGGCCACCATGAACACTGAAGCTTTCTTT.

There are a few counts of this clone. J is TRBJ2-5 and V is TRBV9, with 7 bases fitting TRBD2. The CDR3 contains 14 residues. Looked up from germline, CDR1 is SGDLS and CDR2 is YYNGEE. V shed 4 bases and J 5 bases; nucleotides not matched to a gene: 8. The DNA of the CDR3 is TGTGCCAGCAGCACGGGACTATCCCAGGAGACCCAGTACTTC. It yields the protein CASSTGLSQETQYF.

This chain connects TRBV27 to TRBJ2-7; the D is unclear. This CDR3 is 13 amino acids long. Trimming removed 8 bases from V and 2 bases from J, with 13 bases in between. Germline CDR1 and CDR2: MNHEY and SMNVEV (reference sequence). CDR3 protein: CASSKTATYEQYF. Written as DNA, the CDR3 is TGTGCCAGCTCGAAAACCGCTACCTACGAGCAGTACTTC.

The chain joins TRBV5-8 to TRBJ2-7, with unresolved D. In germline, CDR1 is SGHTS, CDR2 YDEGEE. The V gene lost 2 bases and the J gene lost 2 bases, with 2 bases spanning the gap. This CDR3 is built from 11 residues. DNA for the CDR3: TGTGCCAGCAGCTTAACCTACGAGCAGTACTTC. It encodes CASSLTYEQYF.

This clone appeared once. This chain connects TRBV5-6 to TRBJ1-2; TRBD1 aligns across 8 bases. J was trimmed by 6 bases and V by 1 base; bases with no gene match: 5. The CDR3 is 14 residues long. In germline, CDR1 is SGHDT, CDR2 YYEEEE. DNA for the CDR3: TGTGCCAGCAGCTTGTTTCAACAGGGGGATGGCTACACCTTC. It translates to CASSLFQQGDGYTF.

The J gene is TRBJ1-4, the V gene TRBV11-3; D is possibly TRBD1 (6 bases). This CDR3 is built from 15 residues. CDR1 SGHNT and CDR2 YENEEA come from the germline V gene. V lost 5 bases and J lost 3, with 13 bases in between. This chain's CDR3 is CASSARQGSNEKLFF. The CDR3 coding sequence is TGTGCCAGCAGCGCCCGCCAGGGGTCTAATGAAAAACTGTTTTTT.

This rearrangement joins TRBV5-4 to TRBJ1-2; a weak D match, TRBD1 (5 bases). This CDR3 contains 16 residues. V lost 0 bases and J 8 bases, leaving 20 bases between the germline ends. The germline gives CDR1 SGHNT, CDR2 YYREEE (reference sequence). The DNA for the CDR3 is TGTGCCAGCAGCTTGGGAGTACAAAGGGGTTCTCCCGGCTACACCTTC. Its protein product is CASSLGVQRGSPGYTF. The entire variable domain, with the rest obtained from reference TRBV5-4 and TRBJ1-2, is as follows: ETGVTQSPTHLIKTRGQQVTLRCSSQSGHNTVSWYQQALGQGPQFIFQYYREEENGRGNFPPRFSGLQFPNYSSELNVNALELDDSALYLCASSLGVQRGSPGYTFGSGTRLTVV.

The rearrangement uses TRBV25-1 and TRBJ2-2, with D hard to call. Trimming pared 6 bases from V and 7 bases from J, leaving 9 bases between. CDR3 length equals 12 residues. Germline V gene data show CDR1 as MGHDK and CDR2 as SYGVNS. In nucleotides, the CDR3 is TGTGCCAGCAGCTCAGGCGGCGGGGAGCTGTTTTTT. Translation: CASSSGGGELFF.

V usage is TRBV5-1 and J usage is TRBJ1-3; D not certain. This CDR3 spans 14 amino acids. The V gene lost 1 base and the J gene lost 3 bases, with 8 bases spanning the gap. Germline V gene sequence: CDR1 SGHRS, CDR2 YFSETQ. DNA of the CDR3: TGCGCCAGCAGCTTGATCGGGGATGGAAACACCATATATTTT. This encodes CASSLIGDGNTIYF.

V usage is TRBV12-5 and J usage is TRBJ1-4, with TRBD1 matching over 12 bases. This CDR3 has 18 residues. Germline CDR1 reads LGHNT; CDR2 reads FRNRAP. The trim removed 3 bases at V and 8 bases at J, leaving 13 bases unmatched. The CDR3: CASGFFRDRGLLREKLFF. CDR3 DNA: TGTGCTAGTGGTTTCTTTCGGGACAGGGGGCTTCTACGAGAAAAACTGTTTTTT.

The chain joins TRBV15 to TRBJ1-1, with D unclear. The germline V and J ends were trimmed by 1 base and 9 bases, with 6 bases remaining between them. The CDR3 contains 11 residues. Germline loops: CDR1 LNHNV, CDR2 YYDKDF (reference sequence). The CDR3 region has the DNA TGTGCCACCAGCAGAGGGGTAAAAGCTTTCTTT. Its translation is CATSRGVKAFF.

The V and J genes are TRBV5-1 and TRBJ2-5, with 16 bases that match TRBD2. The CDR3 covers 19 residues. Germline loops: CDR1 SGHRS, CDR2 YFSETQ. The V segment lost 5 bases and the J segment 5 bases; nucleotides outside the gene matches: 15. For the CDR3, the DNA is TGCGCCAGCAGAACAGGAGGGACTAGCGGGGGGGCAGTGCGGGAGACCCAGTACTTC. The encoded protein is CASRTGGTSGGAVRETQYF.

The chain joins TRBV10-3 to TRBJ2-3; D not certain. Trimming removed 3 bases from V and 3 bases from J, with 13 bases in between. Germline V gives CDR1 ENHRY, CDR2 SYGVKD. The CDR3 is 15 amino acids. As DNA, the CDR3 is TGTGCCATCAGTGACCAACTTCTAGGGACAGATACGCAGTATTTT. Translating it yields CAISDQLLGTDTQYF.

The V and J genes are TRBV18 and TRBJ2-7; D unclear. This CDR3 is 12 amino acids long. Per the germline V gene, CDR1 is KGHSH and CDR2 is LQKENI. V was clipped by 5 bases and J by 0 bases, with 5 bases between them. The CDR3 reads CASSSSSYEQYF. The CDR3 DNA reads as TGTGCCAGCTCAAGCAGCTCCTACGAGCAGTACTTC.

The rearrangement joins TRBV7-2 to TRBJ2-7, with 10 positions matching TRBD2. Germline CDR1 is SGHTA and CDR2 is FQGNSA. The junction had 6 bases not matched to a gene; V was cut back by 0 bases and J by 4 bases. CDR3 size: 16 residues. CDR3 DNA: TGTGCCAGCAGCTTAGCCCCCCTAGCGGGGGCTTACGAGCAGTACTTC. It encodes CASSLAPLAGAYEQYF.

The chain employs TRBV27 and TRBJ2-7, with D perhaps TRBD1 (6 bases). Germline CDR1 MNHEY, CDR2 SMNVEV (reference sequence). The V gene lost 11 bases and the J gene lost 3 bases, with 14 bases spanning the gap. This CDR3 is 12 amino acids long. CDR3 residues: CAAGTFDYEQYF. The CDR3 nucleotides read TGTGCCGCTGGGACATTTGACTACGAGCAGTACTTC.

The chain recombines TRBV5-1 with TRBJ1-2; 10 bases match TRBD1. V lost 4 bases, J lost 3 bases, and 6 bases stayed unmatched. This CDR3 comprises 15 residues. Germline V lookup: CDR1 SGHRS, CDR2 YFSETQ. The CDR3 loop reads CASSPRQGADYGYTF. DNA of the CDR3: TGCGCCAGCAGCCCGAGACAGGGGGCGGACTATGGCTACACCTTC.

The V and J genes are TRBV19 and TRBJ1-5, with 8 bases aligning to TRBD1. Germline V gene data show CDR1 as LNHDA and CDR2 as SQIVND (reference sequence). With 6 bases clipped from V and 0 bases from J, the junction kept 4 bases outside the gene matches. The CDR3 contains 15 residues. For the CDR3, the DNA is TGTGCCAGTAGATCAGGGGGCCGTAGCAATCAGCCCCAGCATTTT. It codes for CASRSGGRSNQPQHF.

CDR3: CASSEGSDQETQYF. Here the CDR3 DNA reads TGTGCCAGCAGTGAAGGGTCAGACCAAGAGACCCAGTACTTC. This chain links TRBV6-1 with TRBJ2-5; unclear D gene. The CDR3 covers 14 residues. CDR1 is MNHNS, CDR2 SASEGT, per germline. V gave up 1 base and J gave up 0 bases, with 6 bases separating them.